The sequence of this T cell receptor (beta chain) was determined in a study of long-term antiretroviral therapy in people with HIV. The study's findings and limits: Older ART regimens were possibly in use when the blood was collected between about 2004 and 2018. Repertoire composition at all time points was dominated by clones that had expanded before ART.

V shed 0 bases and J 3 bases; nucleotides not matched to a gene: 5. Germline assignment: CDR1 GTSNPN and CDR2 SVGIG (reference sequence). The CDR3 is 15 amino acids. In each sample, roughly 1-10 million cryopreserved PBMC were present before DNA extraction. With respect to this clone: The target antigen is unknown.

It was version v3.0 of the immunoSEQ assay that was run at survey level. Sequencing targeted 40,000-50,000 T-cell genomes per sample. The table came from immunoSEQ multiplex PCR; TCRdb's copy has only in-frame clones and leaves some out. The sample includes 30,000 to 35,000 clones, about four fifths seen only once; the top ten take 7.9%. The sample consisted of unsorted PBMCs, taken 0.4 years before starting antiretroviral therapy. The clonotype comes from a man younger than 30 with HIV. This rearrangement joins TRBV30 to TRBJ2-7; 10 positions match TRBD1. The CDR3 DNA follows: TGTGCCTGGAGTGTAGGACAGGGGGTGATCTACGAGCAGTACTTC. This encodes CAWSVGQGVIYEQYF. Full variable domain (missing parts from reference TRBV30 and TRBJ2-7): SQTIHQWPATLVQPVGSPLSLECTVEGTSNPNLYWYRQAAGRGLQLLFYSVGIGQISSEVPQNLSASRPQDRQFILSSKKLLLSDSGFYLCAWSVGQGVIYEQYFGPGTRLTVT.